This entry lists 23 T cell receptor beta chains sequenced from one sample in a study of shared clonotypes between healthy human individuals (dated by TCRdb to 2020 to 2022). The protocol used for the library was the immunoSEQ multiplex PCR assay. TCRdb holds this immuneACCESS table with in-frame rearrangements only. Some clones are missing; in checked studies, unresolved V genes explain under half, and the rest has no known cause. This sample is represented by approximately 340,000 clones; 74% of them were singletons. 10% of the sample is held by the ten biggest clonotypes. The specimen was memory CD4+ T cells sorted from blood. Per the publication, the cell subset or site label means: CD45RA-negative fraction. The receptors originated from a man aged 25-40 years in good health.

In this sample, this clone turned up a few times. The DNA for the CDR3 is TGTGCCAGCAGCCGAGGTGGGCCAGGATCCTACGAGCAGTACTTC. Translated, it gives CASSRGGPGSYEQYF. The rearrangement links TRBV7-2 to TRBJ2-7, with D uncertain. Trimming cost V 5 bases and J 1 base, with 15 bases left between them. This CDR3 spans 15 amino acids. Germline V lookup: CDR1 SGHTA, CDR2 FQGNSA.

The chain combines TRBV4-3 with TRBJ2-7, with 15 bases matching TRBD2. The junction had 5 bases not matched to a gene; V was cut back by 4 bases and J by 4 bases. CDR1 and CDR2 (germline): LGHNA, YSLEER. The CDR3 covers 16 residues. CDR3 sequence: CASSPGLAGGFYEQYF. The CDR3, as DNA: TGCGCCAGCAGCCCGGGACTAGCGGGGGGCTTTTACGAGCAGTACTTC.

This clone was detected a few times. V usage is TRBV6-5 and J usage is TRBJ1-2; 8 nucleotides align to TRBD1. This CDR3 has 13 amino acids. Germline V gene sequence: CDR1 MNHEY, CDR2 SVGAGI. The V segment lost 7 bases and the J segment 4 bases; nucleotides outside the gene matches: 5. The CDR3 is CASTRGQAYGYTF. The CDR3 nucleotides are TGTGCCAGCACTCGGGGACAGGCCTATGGCTACACCTTC.

The chain employs TRBV11-1 and TRBJ2-5, with 12 bases lining up with TRBD2. The junction had 5 bases not matched to a gene; V was cut back by 4 bases and J by 5 bases. The CDR3 sequence is 15 residues long. CDR1 and CDR2 (germline): SGHAT, FQDESV (reference sequence). The DNA for the CDR3 is TGTGCCAGCAGCTCCCGACTAGCGGGAGTTGAGACCCAGTACTTC. This translates into CASSSRLAGVETQYF.

This clone was detected only once. The chain links TRBV4-1 to TRBJ2-4; the match to TRBD2 covers 7 bases. This CDR3 has 16 residues. V was pared by 4 bases and J by 9 bases, with 15 bases of the junction left unmatched. Germline V CDR1 and CDR2: MGHRA, YSYEKL. As DNA, the CDR3 is TGCGCCAGCAGCCCTCTCCGAACTAGCGAAGTCGGCATTCAGTACTTC. This codes for CASSPLRTSEVGIQYF.

This chain links TRBV7-2 with TRBJ2-7; TRBD2 agrees at 10 bases. The CDR3 has 14 residues. CDR1 is SGHTA and CDR2 is FQGNSA in the germline V gene. V trimming: 2 bases; J trimming: 7 bases; junction bases outside the gene matches: 5. The CDR3: CASSLLAGVGEQYF. The CDR3 DNA follows: TGTGCCAGCAGCTTACTAGCGGGAGTCGGTGAGCAGTACTTC.

This clone has only one observation. The V call is TRBV2, the J call TRBJ1-2, with TRBD1 matching 8 bases. V was clipped by 6 bases and J by 3 bases; unmatched bases: 6. The CDR3 sequence is 14 residues long. Germline V gene lookup returns CDR1 SNHLY and CDR2 FYNNEI. CDR3 DNA sequence: TGTGCCAGCAGGAAGGAACAGGGGGACTATGGCTACACCTTC. This codes for CASRKEQGDYGYTF. The full variable domain, rest sourced from reference TRBV2 and TRBJ1-2, is EPEVTQTPSHQVTQMGQEVILRCVPISNHLYFYWYRQILGQKVEFLVSFYNNEISEKSEIFDDQFSVERPDGSNFTLKIRSTKLEDSAMYFCASRKEQGDYGYTFGSGTRLTVV.

A single count supports this clone. The V and J genes are TRBV4-3 and TRBJ1-5; D gene unclear. Germline CDR1 and CDR2: LGHNA and YSLEER. V gave up 3 bases and J gave up 4 bases, with 10 bases separating them. This CDR3 contains 14 residues. The CDR3, as DNA: TGCGCCAGCAGCCAGTCCCGACAAAATCAGCCCCAGCATTTT. It codes for CASSQSRQNQPQHF.

The V gene is TRBV5-1, the J gene TRBJ2-3, with D possibly matching TRBD2 (5 bases). This CDR3 is 12 amino acids long. The V end lost 0 bases, the J end lost 8 bases, and 7 bases lay between the germline ends. Germline-derived CDR1 and CDR2 are SGHRS and YFSETQ. The CDR3 bases are TGCGCCAGCAGCTTGGAAGGAGGTACGCAGTATTTT. It translates to CASSLEGGTQYF.

J is TRBJ1-1 and V is TRBV13, with TRBD1 as a possible D gene (6 bases). Germline V lookup: CDR1 PRHDT, CDR2 FYEKMQ (reference sequence). CDR3 length: 17 amino acids. V gave up 4 bases and J gave up 4 bases, with 22 bases separating them. The CDR3 region has the DNA TGTGCCAGCAGCTCGAACAGGGTTTTCCAGGCTGGCACTGAAGCTTTCTTT. Translated: CASSSNRVFQAGTEAFF.

This clone was picked up a small number of times. The chain has TRBV2 and TRBJ1-2; D is perhaps TRBD1 (6 bases). The CDR3 has 17 residues. V lost 4 bases and J lost 8, with 26 bases in between. CDR1 is SNHLY and CDR2 is FYNNEI in the germline V gene. Here the CDR3 reads CASSGQLGQPLKGGYTF. In DNA, the CDR3 is TGTGCCAGCAGTGGGCAACTTGGACAGCCTCTTAAGGGGGGCTACACCTTC.

This clone was seen ten or more times. The V call is TRBV7-2, the J call TRBJ2-2, with a weak D call TRBD2 (5 bases). In germline, CDR1 is SGHTA, CDR2 FQGNSA. The CDR3 loop spans 16 amino acids. With 5 bases removed from V and 1 base from J, the gap between germline ends came to 14 bases. The DNA of the CDR3 is TGTGCCAGCAGCAAGACCCCTAGCCGGAACACCGGGGAGCTGTTTTTT. This translates into CASSKTPSRNTGELFF. The complete variable domain, with remaining parts taken from reference TRBV7-2 and TRBJ2-2, reads GAGVSQSPSNKVTEKGKDVELRCDPISGHTALYWYRQSLGQGLEFLIYFQGNSAPDKSGLPSDRFSAERTGGSVSTLTIQRTQQEDSAVYLCASSKTPSRNTGELFFGEGSRLTVL.

V gene TRBV28 combines with J gene TRBJ2-1; TRBD2 matches 8 bases. The CDR3 extends over 15 amino acids. Per the germline V gene, CDR1 is MDHEN and CDR2 is SYDVKM. V trimming: 3 bases; J trimming: 5 bases; junction bases outside the gene matches: 6. Written as DNA, the CDR3 is TGTGCCAGCAGTTTCATCGGACTAGCTGACAATGAGCAGTTCTTC. This sequence encodes CASSFIGLADNEQFF.

This rearrangement joins TRBV29-1 to TRBJ2-7; TRBD2 matches 10 bases. The CDR3 is 15 residues long. V lost 4 bases to trimming and J lost 2 bases; unmatched junction nucleotides: 8. Germline V CDR1 and CDR2: SQVTM, ANQGSEA. The CDR3 region has the DNA TGCAGCGTTGCAGGGGGACTAGCGAAACCCTACGAGCAGTACTTC. It codes for CSVAGGLAKPYEQYF.

The chain carries TRBV5-5 and TRBJ1-2, with TRBD1 as a possible D gene (5 bases). Deletions cut 0 bases from V and 8 bases from J, with 11 bases between. This CDR3 spans 13 amino acids. Germline lookup yields CDR1 SGHKS and CDR2 YYEKEE (reference sequence). The CDR3 reads CASSLGTQLGYTF. For the CDR3, the DNA is TGTGCCAGCAGCTTGGGGACACAGCTGGGCTACACCTTC.

The rearrangement links TRBV18 to TRBJ1-1; D is unresolved. The CDR3 covers 14 residues. Trimming took off 1 base at V and 5 bases at J, with 11 bases between the two ends. Germline V gene lookup returns CDR1 KGHSH and CDR2 LQKENI. Here the CDR3 reads CASSPQTEGTEAFF. The DNA of the CDR3 is TGTGCCAGCTCACCACAGACCGAGGGAACTGAAGCTTTCTTT.

The rearrangement links TRBV18 to TRBJ1-5; D possibly corresponds to TRBD1 (5 bases). The CDR3 is 14 amino acids. Germline loops: CDR1 KGHSH, CDR2 LQKENI. Trimming pared 11 bases from V and 4 bases from J, leaving 18 bases between. The CDR3 loop reads CAPPRGGANQPQHF. The CDR3 DNA sequence: TGTGCCCCCCCTCGAGGAGGGGCGAATCAGCCCCAGCATTTT.

J is TRBJ1-5 and V is TRBV6-6; 7 bases match TRBD1. The CDR3 has 13 residues. From germline, CDR1 is MNHNY and CDR2 SVGAGI (reference sequence). The V and J ends lost 4 bases and 10 bases, in that order; junction bases with no gene match: 7. CDR3 residues: CASSSRQGSPQHF. CDR3 coding DNA: TGTGCCAGCAGTTCTCGACAGGGATCTCCCCAGCATTTT.

The rearrangement links TRBV9 to TRBJ2-7; no definite D call. Germline assignment: CDR1 SGDLS and CDR2 YYNGEE. This CDR3 comprises 15 residues. V was trimmed by 1 base and J by 7 bases, leaving 18 bases between them. CDR3 protein: CASSVSVAAMWEQYF. CDR3 in DNA: TGTGCCAGCAGCGTAAGCGTCGCTGCAATGTGGGAGCAGTACTTC. Full variable domain (remainder filled in from reference TRBV9 and TRBJ2-7): DSGVTQTPKHLITATGQRVTLRCSPRSGDLSVYWYQQSLDQGLQFLIQYYNGEERAKGNILERFSAQQFPDLHSELNLSSLELGDSALYFCASSVSVAAMWEQYFGPGTRLTVT.

This clone appeared a few times. The chain is built from TRBV20-1 and TRBJ2-1, with D hard to call. Germline V CDR1 and CDR2: DFQATT, SNEGSKA (reference sequence). Trimming pared 3 bases from V and 10 bases from J, leaving 7 bases between. This CDR3 contains 10 residues. As DNA, the CDR3 is TGCAGTGCTAGTATCCGCGAGCAGTTCTTC. Its protein product is CSASIREQFF.

The sample holds one count of this clone. This chain links TRBV18 with TRBJ1-5; TRBD1 agrees at 11 bases. Germline lookup yields CDR1 KGHSH and CDR2 LQKENI. This CDR3 has 14 residues. With 8 bases clipped from V and 3 bases from J, the junction kept 3 bases outside the gene matches. The CDR3 is CASRTGGPNQPQHF. The DNA for the CDR3 is TGTGCCAGCCGGACAGGGGGCCCCAATCAGCCCCAGCATTTT.

This rearrangement joins TRBV6-1 to TRBJ2-5; maybe TRBD1 (5 bases). The CDR3 contains 13 residues. Trimming removed 3 bases at V and 4 bases at J, with 9 bases between. The germline gives CDR1 MNHNS, CDR2 SASEGT. The CDR3 loop reads CASSEQGIETQYF. CDR3 sequence (DNA): TGTGCCAGCAGTGAGCAGGGTATAGAGACCCAGTACTTC.

CDR3 nucleotides: TGTGCCAACGGGCCGGGGCAGGATGGCTACACCTTC. Translating gives CANGPGQDGYTF. V usage is TRBV10-3 and J usage is TRBJ1-2, with D possibly being TRBD1 (5 bases). V shed 10 bases and J shed 6 bases, with 15 bases lying between them. The CDR3 runs 12 residues. The V gene's germline CDR1 is ENHRY and CDR2 SYGVKD.